This T cell receptor beta chain comes out of a study of post-analysis software for immune sequencing data. Study outcomes and limitations: Patients showed TRBV5-6, TRBV5-1 and TRBV20-1 among four to six TRBV segments more frequent than in controls.

About this clonotype itself: The antigen is undetermined. The junction shows a germline mismatch at one end, possibly a read error.

This CDR3 region has 18 residues. Germline values: CDR1 MNHEY, CDR2 SVGAGI. Unique molecular identifiers were carried by the TCR beta cDNA libraries. Via MiXCR, TCRdb re-called the PCR reads, giving one row per CDR3 protein. Here the sample spans a few hundred thousand distinct CDR3 sequences, 36% being singletons. The TCR comes from a girl between 10 and 17 years old with multiple sclerosis. Input material: blood. This chain joins TRBV6-5 and TRBJ1-4, with TRBD1 matching over 12 bases. CDR3: CASSYSWDRGRGGEELFF. The CDR3 DNA is TGTGCCAGCAGTTACTCGTGGGACAGGGGGCGCGGAGGTGAAGAACTGTTTTTT.